This T cell receptor (beta chain) was sequenced during a study of blood T cell repertoires in COVID-19. As for the study in general: Sites in the United States, Italy and Spain provided acute and convalescent COVID-19 samples. PBMCs, B-cell-depleted T cells, or T cells provided the cDNA or gDNA that made up the material.

The germline gives CDR1 MNHEY, CDR2 SVGAGI. CDR3 length: 14 residues. V lost 5 bases, J lost 2 bases, and 10 bases lay in between. In its sample, this clone was seen a few times. In the original analysis: Amplification from reference gene primers served as the basis for estimated nucleated cell counts. Sequenced by immunoSEQ multiplex PCR; TCRdb stores in-frame clones only, minus some. V, J and clone size reflect that table, while D and trimming were determined from the DNA. The table shows just under 350,000 clones, with around nine tenths occurring only once. Recruited during active infection, patients (from Seattle) were subsequently followed longitudinally.

The chain uses TRBV6-5 and TRBJ1-3; D not resolved. This sequence originates from a woman in her seventies with COVID-19, enrolled during active disease. The sequenced material came from peripheral blood. In nucleotides, the CDR3 is TGTGCCAGCAGTCCCCGCGTCACTGGAAACACCATATATTTT. It specifies CASSPRVTGNTIYF.